One sample yielded the 13 T cell receptor beta chains listed below, sequenced in a study of cytomegalovirus exposure and HLA in healthy donors. PCR involved 60 Vbeta and 13 Jbeta primers. Profiling relied on immunoSEQ multiplex PCR, and the TCRdb table lists in-frame clones only, not all of them. The data show almost 200,000 clones, 75% to 85% seen once. Material for sequencing was PBMCs. These receptors originate from a woman between 45 and 60 years old in good health and CMV-seronegative.

This clone was counted a few times. The CDR3 DNA reads TGTGCCAGCAGCCAAGGTTTCAGGGCTGGAAACACCATATATTTT. Encoded protein: CASSQGFRAGNTIYF. The rearrangement uses TRBV14 and TRBJ1-3, with D maybe TRBD1 (5 bases). The V and J ends lost 1 base and 2 bases respectively, with 9 bases between them. The CDR3 is 15 residues long. The V gene's germline CDR1 is SGHDN and CDR2 FVKESK.

About this clone itself: Mismatch with germline at one junction end may stem from a read error. The chain recombines TRBV7-9 with TRBJ1-2, with D possibly TRBD1 on 5 matching bases. Germline CDR1 reads SEHNR; CDR2 reads FQNEAQ (reference sequence). This CDR3 has 16 residues. Written as DNA, the CDR3 is TGTTCCAGCAGCCCCGGCGGTACAGGTGGGGGGTATGGCTACACCTTC. Translating gives CSSSPGGTGGGYGYTF.

A few counts support this clone. The chain employs TRBV27 and TRBJ1-6; 7 nucleotides line up with TRBD1. CDR1 is MNHEY, CDR2 SMNVEV, per germline (reference sequence). Unmatched junction bases numbered 10, after V lost 5 bases and J lost 0 bases. The CDR3 length is 18 residues. CDR3 sequence reads: CASSTNRGASSYNSPLHF. The CDR3 DNA follows: TGTGCCAGCAGTACTAACAGGGGCGCGAGCTCCTATAATTCACCCCTCCACTTT.

The chain combines TRBV4-3 with TRBJ2-5, with no clear D. Trimming shortened V by 4 bases and J by 1 base, and 10 bases separated the two germline ends. The CDR3 length is 14 residues. Looked up from germline, CDR1 is LGHNA and CDR2 is YSLEER. CDR3 bases: TGCGCCAGCAGCCGGTCGAGGATCCAAGAGACCCAGTACTTC. This sequence encodes CASSRSRIQETQYF.

This rearrangement joins TRBV18 to TRBJ2-1, with TRBD1 matching over 8 bases. V lost 4 bases and J lost 9; bases outside the gene matches: 8. This CDR3 contains 14 residues. Germline-derived CDR1 and CDR2 are KGHSH and LQKENI. The CDR3 protein is CASSLQLDRGEQFF. CDR3 in DNA: TGTGCCAGCTCACTACAATTAGACAGGGGTGAGCAGTTCTTC.

The CDR3 here is CASSYSGPSSGNTIYF. CDR3 bases: TGTGCCAGCAGTTACTCGGGCCCGAGCTCTGGAAACACCATATATTTT. The chain joins TRBV6-5 to TRBJ1-3; no definite D call. V gave up 0 bases and J gave up 0 bases, with 9 bases separating them. CDR3 size: 16 residues. Germline assignment: CDR1 MNHEY and CDR2 SVGAGI.

The chain is built from TRBV5-8 and TRBJ2-1; 7 bases are shared with TRBD2. Germline CDR1 and CDR2: SGHTS and YDEGEE. The junction had 8 bases not matched to a gene; V was cut back by 0 bases and J by 2 bases. The CDR3 has 17 residues. The CDR3 sequence is CASSLETTSVTYNEQFF. CDR3 nucleotide sequence: TGTGCCAGCAGCTTGGAAACAACTAGCGTAACCTACAATGAGCAGTTCTTC.

Notes on this clone: The sample has other DNA sequences that encode this CDR3 too. The genes are TRBV28 and TRBJ2-3; 14 nucleotides line up with TRBD2. The CDR3 is 17 residues long. Germline CDR1 is MDHEN and CDR2 is SYDVKM. V trimming: 5 bases; J trimming: 6 bases; junction bases outside the gene matches: 10. CDR3 DNA sequence: TGTGCCAGCAGTCCTCCGACTAGCGGGAGGGCCAAGGATACGCAGTATTTT. As protein: CASSPPTSGRAKDTQYF.

V usage is TRBV5-1 and J usage is TRBJ1-2, with 7 bases that match TRBD1. J lost 7 bases, V lost 9 bases, and 9 bases had no gene match. There are 12 residues in the CDR3. CDR1 and CDR2 (germline): SGHRS, YFSETQ. In nucleotides, the CDR3 is TGCGCCATCGATCGACAGGGTGGTGGCTACACCTTC. This encodes CAIDRQGGGYTF.

V gene TRBV7-9 combines with J gene TRBJ2-3, with 8 bases identical to TRBD2. V dropped 2 bases and J dropped 0; count of bases not matched to a gene: 10. The CDR3 runs to 18 residues. Germline-derived CDR1 and CDR2 are SEHNR and FQNEAQ (reference sequence). The CDR3 bases are TGTGCCAGCAGCTTAAGTTACTCGAGCGGGAGTAGCACAGATACGCAGTATTTT. Translating it yields CASSLSYSSGSSTDTQYF.

This clone was observed a handful of times. The chain carries TRBV29-1 and TRBJ1-1, with a weak D call TRBD1 (5 bases). CDR3 length: 13 residues. Deletions cut 4 bases from V and 3 bases from J, with 12 bases between. The V gene's germline CDR1 is SQVTM and CDR2 ANQGSEA. The chain's CDR3 is CSVVGGWDTEAFF. The CDR3, as DNA: TGCAGCGTTGTGGGGGGTTGGGACACTGAAGCTTTCTTT.

The chain has TRBV6-5 and TRBJ1-3; tentatively, D is TRBD1 (5 bases). The length of the CDR3 is 16 residues. Trimming took off 0 bases at V and 0 bases at J, with 9 bases between the two ends. Germline values: CDR1 MNHEY, CDR2 SVGAGI. The CDR3 nucleotides are TGTGCCAGCAGTTACTCGACCCAGGGCTCTGGAAACACCATATATTTT. Residues: CASSYSTQGSGNTIYF.

This rearrangement joins TRBV19 to TRBJ2-3, with D possibly TRBD1 on 5 matching bases. CDR3 length: 15 amino acids. Looked up from germline, CDR1 is LNHDA and CDR2 is SQIVND (reference sequence). Trimming left V 3 bases short and J 5 bases short, with 15 bases between. CDR3 bases: TGTGCCAGTAGTATCCCCCAGACAAGGGGAGATACGCAGTATTTT. Its translation: CASSIPQTRGDTQYF.